The sequence of this TCR beta chain was determined in a study of blood T cells in healthy people across ages. It was with a sample-barcoded 5' primer and a J-beta primer mix that a second PCR of roughly 7 to 12 cycles was run. Template switching added a 12-random-nucleotide identifier to every cDNA molecule. TCRdb fed the 5' RACE reads into MiXCR, producing one record per CDR3 protein. The repertoire holds about 930,000 distinct CDR3 sequences, with 25% to 35% as singletons. The germline V and J ends were trimmed by 2 bases and 10 bases, with 14 bases remaining between them. CDR1 and CDR2 (germline): DFQATT, SNEGSKA (reference sequence). The CDR3 has 13 amino acids. This clonotype has a handful of counts. This same sample was also part of a study on T cells of mothers and their children. That investigation notes: Related pairs of mothers and children showed slightly higher, non-significant overlap versus unrelated pairs. Across the analysis, no persistent microchimeric T cell clones were detected.

This TCR was sampled from a woman in her thirties or forties in good health. The rearrangement joins TRBV20-1 to TRBJ1-4; tentatively, D is TRBD1 (6 bases). Sequencing was carried out using blood. Written as DNA, the CDR3 is TGCAGTGCTAGACCGAGGGGGGCCCGAAAACTGTTTTTT. Translated: CSARPRGARKLFF.